These 8 T cell receptor beta chains were all obtained from the same sample, sequenced in a study of blood T cell repertoires in COVID-19. The table came from immunoSEQ multiplex PCR; TCRdb's copy has only in-frame clones and leaves some out. The sample includes about 260,000 clones, approximately 90% of them seen just once. Sequencing was done on a sample of PBMCs or T cells enriched from blood (not recorded which). The receptor set was obtained from a man in his fifties or sixties who had been exposed to COVID-19.

The CDR3 is CASSQGTSYPKNIQYF. CDR3 coding DNA: TGTGCCAGCAGCCAGGGGACTAGCTACCCCAAAAACATTCAGTACTTC. The J gene is TRBJ2-4, the V gene TRBV4-2; 9 nucleotides align to TRBD2. The CDR3 is made up of 16 amino acids. Trimming cost V 3 bases and J 2 bases; bases outside gene matches: 5. From germline, CDR1 is LGHNA and CDR2 YNFKEQ.

This clone was observed once. The V and J genes are TRBV7-2 and TRBJ2-1; 10 bases agree with TRBD2. Per the germline V gene, CDR1 is SGHTA and CDR2 is FQGNSA. Germline trimming cut 7 bases from V and 10 bases from J; bases unmatched to any gene: 16. The CDR3 runs to 16 residues. The CDR3 DNA reads TGTGCCAGCAACCCCAAGAATGTAGCGGGAGGCCGGGAGCAGTTCTTC. The encoded protein is CASNPKNVAGGREQFF. Based on the CDR3 plus reference TRBV7-2 and TRBJ2-1, the full variable domain is GAGVSQSPSNKVTEKGKDVELRCDPISGHTALYWYRQSLGQGLEFLIYFQGNSAPDKSGLPSDRFSAERTGGSVSTLTIQRTQQEDSAVYLCASNPKNVAGGREQFFGPGTRLTVL.

J is TRBJ2-1 and V is TRBV7-3; tentatively, D is TRBD1 (5 bases). CDR1 and CDR2 (germline): SGHTA, FQGTGA. This CDR3 is 14 amino acids long. V lost 5 bases to trimming and J lost 8 bases, with 16 bases between them. In nucleotides, the CDR3 is TGTGCCAGCAGCCAACGGACAAGAGCAGATGAGCAGTTCTTC. This gives the protein CASSQRTRADEQFF.

The V call is TRBV2, the J call TRBJ1-2; D uncertain. The germline V gene has CDR1 SNHLY and CDR2 FYNNEI. The CDR3 contains 15 residues. V was pared by 1 base and J by 8 bases, with 17 bases between. The CDR3 region is CASSEDVQRVSGYTF. The CDR3 bases are TGTGCCAGCAGTGAAGATGTCCAGCGGGTGAGCGGCTACACCTTC.

The chain is built from TRBV18 and TRBJ2-7, with 9 bases that match TRBD1. The CDR3 loop spans 15 amino acids. The J segment lost 4 bases and the V segment lost 3 bases, leaving 7 bases of the junction unmatched. Per germline, CDR1 KGHSH and CDR2 LQKENI. The CDR3 DNA reads as TGTGCCAGCTCACCGGGACAGGGTGGAAGATACGAGCAGTACGTC. It specifies CASSPGQGGRYEQYV.

CDR3 loop: CASSPRAGQGLNYGYTF. CDR3 sequence (DNA): TGTGCCAGCAGCCCCAGAGCCGGACAGGGACTGAACTATGGCTACACCTTC. The chain joins TRBV11-2 to TRBJ1-2, with TRBD1 matching 8 bases. The CDR3 contains 17 residues. From germline, CDR1 is SGHAT and CDR2 FQNNGV. V shed 5 bases and J 2 bases; nucleotides not matched to a gene: 13.

The chain couples TRBV28 to TRBJ2-7, with D perhaps TRBD2 (6 bases). The CDR3 length is 13 residues. CDR1 and CDR2 (germline): MDHEN, SYDVKM. V dropped 6 bases and J dropped 2 bases, with 11 bases sitting between them. Here the CDR3 DNA reads TGTGCCAGCAGCGCGACTAGTACCTACGAGCAGTACGTC. Its translation is CASSATSTYEQYV.

This chain joins TRBV7-2 and TRBJ1-1, with D maybe TRBD1 (5 bases). Germline loops: CDR1 SGHTA, CDR2 FQGNSA. V dropped 3 bases and J dropped 1 base, with 9 bases sitting between them. The CDR3 is made up of 14 amino acids. This chain's CDR3 is CASSFWQGNTEAFF. CDR3 sequence (DNA): TGTGCCAGCAGCTTTTGGCAGGGGAACACTGAAGCTTTCTTT.